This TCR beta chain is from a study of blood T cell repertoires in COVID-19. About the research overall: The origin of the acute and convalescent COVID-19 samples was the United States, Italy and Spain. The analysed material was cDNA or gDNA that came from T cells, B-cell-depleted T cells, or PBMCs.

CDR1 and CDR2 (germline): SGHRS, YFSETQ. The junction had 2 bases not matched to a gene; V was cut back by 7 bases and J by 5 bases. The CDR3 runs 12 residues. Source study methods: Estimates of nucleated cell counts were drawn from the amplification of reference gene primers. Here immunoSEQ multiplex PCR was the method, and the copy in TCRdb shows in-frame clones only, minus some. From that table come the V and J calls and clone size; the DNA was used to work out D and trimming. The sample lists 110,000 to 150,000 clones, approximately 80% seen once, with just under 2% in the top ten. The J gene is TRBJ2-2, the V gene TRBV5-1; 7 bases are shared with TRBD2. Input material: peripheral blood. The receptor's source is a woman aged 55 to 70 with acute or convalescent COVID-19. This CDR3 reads CASRGVTGELFF. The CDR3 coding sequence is TGCGCCAGCCGGGGGGTAACCGGGGAGCTGTTTTTT.